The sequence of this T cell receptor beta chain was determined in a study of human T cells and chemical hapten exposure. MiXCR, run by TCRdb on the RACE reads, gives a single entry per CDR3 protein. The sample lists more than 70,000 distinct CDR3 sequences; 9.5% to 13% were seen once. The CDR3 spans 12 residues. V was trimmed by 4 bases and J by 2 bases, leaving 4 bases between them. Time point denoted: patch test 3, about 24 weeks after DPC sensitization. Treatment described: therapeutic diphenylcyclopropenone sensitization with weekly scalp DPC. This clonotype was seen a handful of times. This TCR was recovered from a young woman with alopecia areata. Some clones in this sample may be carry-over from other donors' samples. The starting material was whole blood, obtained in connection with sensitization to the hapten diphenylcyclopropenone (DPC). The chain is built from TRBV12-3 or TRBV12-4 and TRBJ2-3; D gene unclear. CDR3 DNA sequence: TGTGCCAGCAGTTCCCACACAGATACGCAGTATTTT. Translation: CASSSHTDTQYF.